Within the sample, the clone carrying this T cell receptor beta chain is medium-sized. What it binds is unknown. TRBV12-4/TRBJ1-2 clonotypes were amplified with adaptor-ligated barcode primers. MiXCR was run by TCRdb on the multiplex PCR reads, yielding one entry per CDR3 protein. Here the sample spans about 1,300 distinct CDR3 sequences, around 21% being singletons. The CDR3 loop spans 13 amino acids. Trimming took off 5 bases at V and 2 bases at J, with 9 bases between the two ends. Study-level points and caveats: Tumor Tregs overlapped most with tumor, then blood, naive CD4+ cells.

The rearrangement uses TRBV12-3 or TRBV12-4 and TRBJ1-2, with a tentative D call TRBD1 (5 bases). What was sequenced was naive CD4+ T cells sorted from blood. Noted subset: naive CD4+ T cells, CD4+CD45RA+CD25-. This receptor was taken from a female donor with breast cancer. This chain's CDR3 is CASSPGRNYGYTF. CDR3 in DNA: TGTGCCAGCAGTCCGGGGCGGAACTATGGCTACACCTTC.